This is a list of T cell receptor beta chains from one sample in a study of T-cell memory formation after mild COVID-19. In TCRdb, the 5' RACE reads were re-called with MiXCR into one record per CDR3 protein. The repertoire holds just under 150,000 distinct CDR3 sequences, with around 5.8% as singletons. What was sequenced was PBMCs or a T cell subset sorted from them (not recorded which). Source of these receptors: an adult woman who had mild COVID-19 (a few samples of this study predate the infection). Cell type and time point are not known. CDR3s include the opening cysteine and the closing phenylalanine or tryptophan. The D gene is left open where the match is weak. Size is omitted from some rows. Given values are once, few, many or a class for expanded clones.

clone_size	d_call	v_call	j_call	cdr3_aa	cdr3_nt
NA	NA	TRBV27	TRBJ2-3	CASRSNWGTQYF	TGTGCCAGCAGGAGTAACTGGGGTACGCAGTATTTT
many	NA	TRBV5-1	TRBJ2-7	CASSSDLLSSYEQYF	TGCGCCAGCAGCTCGGACTTGCTTAGCTCCTACGAGCAGTACTTC
few	NA	TRBV9	TRBJ1-2	CASSAQGVVGYTF	TGTGCCAGCAGCGCCCAAGGAGTCGTTGGCTACACCTTC
many	NA	TRBV20-1	TRBJ1-5	CSARADGPSPQHF	TGCAGTGCTAGAGCGGACGGGCCATCGCCCCAGCATTTT
many	TRBD1	TRBV15	TRBJ1-5	CATSRVSVGQGLYSNQPQHF	TGTGCCACCAGCAGAGTAAGCGTAGGACAGGGACTTTATAGCAATCAGCCCCAGCATTTT
NA	NA	TRBV7-2	TRBJ2-1	CASSLYAKGFVYNEQFF	TGTGCCAGCAGCTTATACGCCAAGGGATTCGTCTACAATGAGCAGTTCTTC
few	NA	TRBV7-2	TRBJ1-5	CASSLRTDQPQHF	TGTGCCAGCAGCTTAAGGACCGATCAGCCCCAGCATTTT
few	NA	TRBV2	TRBJ2-1	CASSETGDGEQFF	TGTGCCAGCAGTGAGACGGGGGACGGAGAGCAGTTCTTC
many	NA	TRBV4-2	TRBJ2-1	CASSQDLVTYNEQFF	TGTGCCAGCAGCCAAGACCTAGTAACCTACAATGAGCAGTTCTTC
few	NA	TRBV5-1	TRBJ2-2	CASSEQGRRDGELFF	TGCGCCAGCAGCGAACAGGGGAGGCGGGACGGGGAGCTGTTTTTT
many	NA	TRBV5-1	TRBJ1-2	CASSFVAGANYGYTF	TGCGCCAGCAGCTTCGTGGCAGGAGCTAACTATGGCTACACCTTC
NA	TRBD1	TRBV7-2	TRBJ1-5	CASSLGGTGGLNQPQHF	TGTGCCAGCAGCTTAGGTGGGACAGGGGGCCTCAATCAGCCCCAGCATTTT
NA	TRBD2	TRBV9	TRBJ2-6	CASSVVASGGSAANVLTF	TGTGCCAGCAGCGTAGTGGCTAGCGGGGGCTCAGCGGCCAACGTCCTGACTTTC
NA	TRBD1	TRBV4-3	TRBJ1-4	CASSQAGGREKLFF	TGCGCCAGCAGCCAAGCAGGGGGCAGAGAAAAACTGTTTTTT
many	NA	TRBV7-3	TRBJ2-3	CASSVGDTQYF	TGTGCCAGCAGTGTAGGGGATACGCAGTATTTT
NA	TRBD2	TRBV20-1	TRBJ2-3	CSAADSGRATDTQYF	TGCAGTGCTGCGGATAGCGGGAGGGCTACAGATACGCAGTATTTT
many	TRBD1	TRBV5-6	TRBJ2-3	CASSSPTGRTDTQYF	TGTGCCAGCAGCTCACCGACAGGGCGCACAGATACGCAGTATTTT
few	NA	TRBV7-2	TRBJ1-1	CASSPQMNTEAFF	TGTGCCAGCAGCCCACAAATGAACACTGAAGCTTTCTTT
NA	NA	TRBV23-1	TRBJ1-1	CASSLGAFF	TGCGCCAGCAGTCTGGGAGCTTTCTTT
few	TRBD1	TRBV29-1	TRBJ1-1	CSGRRTGLQNEAFF	TGCAGCGGCCGGCGGACAGGTCTACAAAATGAAGCTTTCTTT
NA	NA	TRBV25-1	TRBJ2-7	CASSEWQGLSYEQYF	TGTGCCAGCAGTGAATGGCAGGGCCTATCCTACGAGCAGTACTTC
few	NA	TRBV20-1	TRBJ2-2	CSARGGSGDTGELFF	TGCAGTGCTAGAGGGGGTAGCGGAGATACCGGGGAGCTGTTTTTT
NA	NA	TRBV11-2	TRBJ2-7	CASSLVLGTEWYEQYF	TGTGCCAGCAGCTTAGTTCTGGGTACCGAATGGTACGAGCAGTACTTC
few	TRBD1	TRBV6-5	TRBJ1-1	CASSYFGTGATEAFF	TGTGCCAGCAGTTACTTTGGAACAGGGGCAACTGAAGCTTTCTTT
NA	NA	TRBV12-3/TRBV12-4	TRBJ2-3	CASSFVEGERTQYF	TGTGCCAGCAGTTTTGTCGAGGGGGAGAGAACGCAGTATTTT
many	TRBD2	TRBV4-2	TRBJ2-1	CASSQGRGSSYNEQFF	TGTGCCAGCAGCCAGGGGCGGGGGAGCTCCTACAATGAGCAGTTCTTC
many	NA	TRBV10-3	TRBJ1-1	CAISAGGPDTEAFF	TGTGCCATCAGTGCGGGGGGCCCTGACACTGAAGCTTTCTTT
few	NA	TRBV18	TRBJ2-1	CASSPDSYNEQFF	TGTGCCAGCTCACCAGACAGTTACAATGAGCAGTTCTTC
many	NA	TRBV7-8	TRBJ1-2	CASSLVADYGYTF	TGTGCCAGCAGCTTAGTGGCAGACTATGGCTACACCTTC
many	NA	TRBV5-1	TRBJ1-1	CASSLELNTEAFF	TGCGCCAGCAGCTTGGAATTAAACACTGAAGCTTTCTTT
many	NA	TRBV12-3/TRBV12-4	TRBJ1-1	CASSKDSMNTEAFF	TGTGCCAGCAGTAAGGACAGCATGAACACTGAAGCTTTCTTT
many	TRBD1	TRBV10-3	TRBJ1-1	CAIREHGQVDPAFF	TGTGCCATCAGGGAACATGGACAGGTTGATCCAGCTTTCTTT
NA	NA	TRBV3-1	TRBJ1-4	CASSQGAGAWGEKLFF	TGTGCCAGCAGCCAAGGGGCAGGGGCTTGGGGTGAAAAACTGTTTTTT
many	NA	TRBV18	TRBJ2-7	CASSPSSSVYEQYF	TGTGCCAGCTCACCATCCTCTAGTGTCTACGAGCAGTACTTC
few	NA	TRBV4-1	TRBJ2-1	CASSQERISEQFF	TGCGCCAGCAGCCAAGAGAGAATAAGTGAGCAGTTCTTC
many	NA	TRBV9	TRBJ1-1	CASSVAGQGTEAFF	TGTGCCAGCAGCGTAGCCGGCCAGGGGACTGAAGCTTTCTTT
few	NA	TRBV30	TRBJ1-5	CAWSVRARDQPQHF	TGTGCCTGGAGTGTAAGGGCAAGGGATCAGCCCCAGCATTTT
NA	NA	TRBV6-5	TRBJ2-7	CASSLNGAVNYEQYF	TGTGCCAGCAGCCTCAATGGGGCAGTCAACTACGAGCAGTACTTC
few	NA	TRBV5-6	TRBJ2-5	CASSLDEGGATQYF	TGTGCCAGCAGCTTGGATGAAGGTGGGGCGACCCAGTACTTC
many	TRBD2	TRBV10-3	TRBJ2-1	CAISERTSGRIEQFF	TGTGCCATCAGTGAGCGCACTAGCGGGCGTATTGAGCAGTTCTTC
many	NA	TRBV7-2	TRBJ2-7	CASSSARAYEQYF	TGTGCCAGCAGCTCTGCGCGAGCCTACGAGCAGTACTTC
NA	NA	TRBV9	TRBJ2-3	CASSVVSVTDTQYF	TGTGCCAGCAGCGTAGTTTCGGTCACAGATACGCAGTATTTT
many	TRBD1	TRBV12-3/TRBV12-4	TRBJ1-1	CASRGTGAHTEAFF	TGTGCCAGCAGAGGGACAGGGGCCCACACTGAAGCTTTCTTT
NA	TRBD1	TRBV24-1	TRBJ2-5	CATSDLTGGRETQYF	TGTGCCACCAGTGACCTGACAGGGGGTAGGGAGACCCAGTACTTC
many	NA	TRBV7-6	TRBJ2-7	CASSPTSRYEQYF	TGTGCCAGCAGCCCCACGAGTCGCTACGAGCAGTACTTC
few	NA	TRBV5-1	TRBJ2-3	CASSLVTIRESTDTQYF	TGCGCCAGCAGCTTGGTGACAATAAGGGAGTCCACAGATACGCAGTATTTT
many	TRBD1	TRBV6-6	TRBJ1-4	CASSYDRADEKLFF	TGTGCCAGCAGTTACGACAGGGCCGATGAAAAACTGTTTTTT
many	TRBD2	TRBV12-3/TRBV12-4	TRBJ2-4	CASSSRTSETNIQYF	TGTGCCAGCAGTTCCAGGACTAGCGAGACAAACATTCAGTACTTC
NA	TRBD1	TRBV12-3/TRBV12-4	TRBJ1-1	CASSFFVSDRGHRNTEAFF	TGTGCCAGCAGTTTCTTCGTTTCGGACAGGGGGCATAGGAACACTGAAGCTTTCTTT
many	TRBD2	TRBV5-5	TRBJ2-3	CASSLQGTSGGTDTQYF	TGTGCCAGCAGCCTCCAGGGGACTAGCGGGGGCACAGATACGCAGTATTTT
few	NA	TRBV6-2/TRBV6-3	TRBJ1-2	CASSNGQLRGYTF	TGTGCCAGCAGTAACGGACAACTGCGAGGCTACACCTTC
NA	NA	TRBV4-2	TRBJ1-2	CASSQGPAYGYTF	TGTGCCAGCAGCCAAGGCCCAGCTTATGGCTACACCTTC
few	NA	TRBV5-1	TRBJ2-7	CASSLDSSSYEQYF	TGCGCCAGCAGCTTGGATTCCAGTAGCTACGAGCAGTACTTC
NA	NA	TRBV12-3/TRBV12-4	TRBJ2-2	CASRGGGRTGELFF	TGTGCCAGCAGAGGGGGAGGTCGGACCGGGGAGCTGTTTTTT